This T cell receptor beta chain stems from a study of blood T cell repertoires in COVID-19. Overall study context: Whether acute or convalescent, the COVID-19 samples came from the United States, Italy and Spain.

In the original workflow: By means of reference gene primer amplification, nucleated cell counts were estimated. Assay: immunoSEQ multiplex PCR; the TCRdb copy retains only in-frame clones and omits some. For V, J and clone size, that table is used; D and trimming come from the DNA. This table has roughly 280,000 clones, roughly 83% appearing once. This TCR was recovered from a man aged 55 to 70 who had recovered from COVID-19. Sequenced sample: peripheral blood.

The CDR3 DNA reads as TGTGCCAGTAGTCAGATCAATCAGCCCCAGCATTTT. Amino acid sequence: CASSQINQPQHF. This rearrangement joins TRBV19 to TRBJ1-5; D is unresolved. CDR3 length equals 12 residues. Germline CDR1 and CDR2: LNHDA and SQIVND (reference sequence). V was trimmed by 5 bases and J by 3 bases, leaving 5 bases between them.